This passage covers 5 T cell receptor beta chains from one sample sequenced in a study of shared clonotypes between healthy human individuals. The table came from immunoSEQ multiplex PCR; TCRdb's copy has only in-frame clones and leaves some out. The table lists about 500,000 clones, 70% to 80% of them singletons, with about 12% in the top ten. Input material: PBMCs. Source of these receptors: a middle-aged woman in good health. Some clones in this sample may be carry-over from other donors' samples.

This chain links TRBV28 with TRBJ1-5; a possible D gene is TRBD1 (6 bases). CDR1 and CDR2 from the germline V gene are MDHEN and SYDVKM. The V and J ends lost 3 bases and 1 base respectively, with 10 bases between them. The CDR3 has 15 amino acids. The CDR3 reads CASSFAGASNQPQHF. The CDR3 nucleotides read TGTGCCAGCAGTTTCGCGGGGGCGAGCAATCAGCCCCAGCATTTT.

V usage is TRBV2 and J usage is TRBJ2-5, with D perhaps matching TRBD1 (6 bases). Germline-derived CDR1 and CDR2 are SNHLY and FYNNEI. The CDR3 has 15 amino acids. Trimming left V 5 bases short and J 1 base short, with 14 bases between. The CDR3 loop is CASSSLQGIQETQYF. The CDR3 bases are TGTGCCAGCAGTTCCCTCCAGGGGATCCAAGAGACCCAGTACTTC. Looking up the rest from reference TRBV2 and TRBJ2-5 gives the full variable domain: EPEVTQTPSHQVTQMGQEVILRCVPISNHLYFYWYRQILGQKVEFLVSFYNNEISEKSEIFDDQFSVERPDGSNFTLKIRSTKLEDSAMYFCASSSLQGIQETQYFGPGTRLLVL.

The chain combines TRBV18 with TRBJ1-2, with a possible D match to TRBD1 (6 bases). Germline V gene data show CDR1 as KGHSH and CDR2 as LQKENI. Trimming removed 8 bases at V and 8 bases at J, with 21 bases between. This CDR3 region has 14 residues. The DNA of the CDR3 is TGTGCCAGCAAAGATTTACCGGACAGCGAAGGCTACACCTTC. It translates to CASKDLPDSEGYTF.

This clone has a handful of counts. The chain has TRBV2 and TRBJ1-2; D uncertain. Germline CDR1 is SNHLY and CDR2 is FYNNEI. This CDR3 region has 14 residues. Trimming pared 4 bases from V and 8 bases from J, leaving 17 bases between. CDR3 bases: TGTGCCAGCAGTGTGGAGACACCTTCGCACGGCTACACCTTC. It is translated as CASSVETPSHGYTF.

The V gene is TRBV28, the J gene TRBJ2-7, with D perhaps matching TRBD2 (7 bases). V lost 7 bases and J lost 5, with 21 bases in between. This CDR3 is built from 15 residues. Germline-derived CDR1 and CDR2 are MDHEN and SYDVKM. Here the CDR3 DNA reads TGTGCCAGCAACGAGGGGGAGACTAGCAGCCACGAGCAGTACTTC. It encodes CASNEGETSSHEQYF.